The 29 T cell receptor beta chains below all came from one sample that was sequenced in a study of blood T cell repertoires in COVID-19. TCRdb's table, derived via immunoSEQ multiplex PCR, lists solely in-frame clones and lacks some. The data hold about 170,000 clones, with roughly 84% observed a single time. Sequencing was done on a sample of peripheral blood. These TCRs come from a man in his sixties who had recovered from COVID-19.

The chain joins TRBV14 to TRBJ1-5; D possibly corresponds to TRBD1 (5 bases). The germline V gene has CDR1 SGHDN and CDR2 FVKESK. Trimming removed 4 bases from V and 5 bases from J, with 9 bases in between. The CDR3 loop spans 13 amino acids. The CDR3: CASSPGLDQPQHF. Written as DNA, the CDR3 is TGTGCCAGCAGCCCAGGGCTAGATCAGCCCCAGCATTTT.

The chain has TRBV30 and TRBJ1-2; D remains unclear. The CDR3 totals 15 residues. V was shortened by 0 bases and J by 2 bases, with 13 bases between the two germline ends. CDR1 GTSNPN and CDR2 SVGIG come from the germline V gene (reference sequence). The CDR3 sequence is CAWSVHRGANYGYTF. Here the CDR3 DNA reads TGTGCCTGGAGTGTTCATCGGGGTGCGAACTATGGCTACACCTTC.

The J gene is TRBJ1-2, the V gene TRBV12-3 or TRBV12-4; D remains ambiguous. With 10 bases removed from V and 8 bases from J, the gap between germline ends came to 14 bases. This CDR3 has 11 amino acids. The CDR3 reads CATSDLEGYTF. In DNA form, the CDR3 reads TGTGCCACCTCGGATCTGGAGGGCTACACCTTC.

The CDR3 coding sequence is TGTGCCAGCAGGAAAGCAGGTGCAGATACGCAGTATTTT. It codes for CASRKAGADTQYF. The chain is built from TRBV5-5 and TRBJ2-3; D unresolved. The V gene's germline CDR1 is SGHKS and CDR2 YYEKEE (reference sequence). V lost 5 bases to trimming and J lost 4 bases, with 11 bases between them. This CDR3 comprises 13 residues.

The rearrangement joins TRBV7-2 to TRBJ2-3, with a possible D match to TRBD2 (6 bases). Trimming pared 5 bases from V and 4 bases from J, leaving 16 bases between. The germline V gene encodes CDR1 SGHTA and CDR2 FQGNSA. This CDR3 comprises 15 residues. CDR3 in amino acids: CASSETRIGSDTQYF. In DNA form, the CDR3 reads TGTGCCAGCAGCGAGACTAGGATCGGATCAGATACGCAGTATTTT.

This chain connects TRBV6-5 to TRBJ1-1; D call uncertain. Trimming stripped 6 bases from V and 6 bases from J, with 8 bases between. There are 11 residues in the CDR3. Looked up from germline, CDR1 is MNHEY and CDR2 is SVGAGI. As DNA, the CDR3 is TGTGCCAGCAGGCGGGAAGCTGAAGCTTTCTTT. This encodes CASRREAEAFF.

This rearrangement joins TRBV7-9 to TRBJ2-7; possible D gene TRBD1, 7 bases. CDR1 is SEHNR and CDR2 is FQNEAQ in the germline V gene (reference sequence). V was pared by 5 bases and J by 1 base, with 15 bases between. The CDR3 sequence is 15 residues long. The CDR3: CASSRGDSRSYEQYF. DNA for the CDR3: TGTGCCAGCAGCCGCGGGGACAGCAGATCCTACGAGCAGTACTTC. The complete variable domain, with remaining parts taken from reference TRBV7-9 and TRBJ2-7, reads DTGVSQNPRHKITKRGQNVTFRCDPISEHNRLYWYRQTLGQGPEFLTYFQNEAQLEKSRLLSDRFSAERPKGSFSTLEIQRTEQGDSAMYLCASSRGDSRSYEQYFGPGTRLTVT.

CDR3 sequence: CASLAGGADQPQHF. In nucleotides, the CDR3 is TGTGCCAGCCTTGCAGGGGGCGCGGATCAGCCCCAGCATTTT. The V call is TRBV6-5, the J call TRBJ1-5; 8 nucleotides match TRBD1. Losses at the gene ends were 8 bases for V and 5 bases for J; bases not matched to a gene: 8. CDR3 length: 14 amino acids. Germline loops: CDR1 MNHEY, CDR2 SVGAGI.

This chain uses TRBV9 with TRBJ1-2, with D maybe TRBD1 (6 bases). There are 16 residues in the CDR3. Germline V lookup: CDR1 SGDLS, CDR2 YYNGEE. V shed 4 bases and J shed 6 bases, with 22 bases lying between them. CDR3 DNA sequence: TGTGCCAGCAGCCCACGAAGTCTCAGGGGTGAAGATGGCTACACCTTC. This codes for CASSPRSLRGEDGYTF.

This clone was counted between two and nine times. This sequence joins TRBV5-1 and TRBJ1-4; the match to TRBD1 covers 9 bases. The V gene's germline CDR1 is SGHRS and CDR2 YFSETQ. This CDR3 contains 16 residues. V gave up 2 bases and J gave up 3 bases; unmatched junction bases: 5. CDR3 nucleotide sequence: TGCGCCAGCAGCTTTCTGGGGACAGGGTCTAATGAAAAACTGTTTTTT. It translates to CASSFLGTGSNEKLFF.

The rearrangement joins TRBV19 to TRBJ1-5; weak D call: TRBD1 (6 bases). V lost 1 base to trimming and J lost 0 bases, with 13 bases between them. The CDR3 consists of 17 residues. Germline V CDR1 and CDR2: LNHDA, SQIVND (reference sequence). The CDR3 DNA sequence: TGTGCCAGTAGTATAGTGGGGGCAGGGCTTAGCAATCAGCCCCAGCATTTT. This translates into CASSIVGAGLSNQPQHF. Full variable domain (remainder filled in from reference TRBV19 and TRBJ1-5): DGGITQSPKYLFRKEGQNVTLSCEQNLNHDAMYWYRQDPGQGLRLIYYSQIVNDFQKGDIAEGYSVSREKKESFPLTVTSAQKNPTAFYLCASSIVGAGLSNQPQHFGDGTRLSIL.

This clone was detected only once. V gene TRBV28 combines with J gene TRBJ1-2; TRBD1 agrees at 9 bases. V lost 2 bases and J lost 4; bases outside the gene matches: 5. Germline-derived CDR1 and CDR2 are MDHEN and SYDVKM. The CDR3 is made up of 15 amino acids. The CDR3 bases are TGTGCCAGCAGTTTAACAGGGGGCGTCAGCTATGGCTACACCTTC. Amino acid sequence: CASSLTGGVSYGYTF.

This rearrangement joins TRBV7-9 to TRBJ2-7; 11 positions match TRBD1. CDR1 is SEHNR and CDR2 is FQNEAQ in the germline V gene (reference sequence). The CDR3 is made up of 16 amino acids. The J segment lost 2 bases and the V segment lost 5 bases, leaving 8 bases of the junction unmatched. The CDR3 sequence: CASSSNPGQGAYEQYF. The CDR3 nucleotides read TGTGCCAGCAGCAGCAACCCGGGACAGGGGGCCTACGAGCAGTACTTC.

V is TRBV6-5 and J is TRBJ1-4; D might be TRBD1 (5 bases). The CDR3 extends over 13 amino acids. Germline lookup yields CDR1 MNHEY and CDR2 SVGAGI. V lost 8 bases and J lost 8, with 15 bases in between. The CDR3 spells CASGPGAGEKLFF. The CDR3 bases are TGTGCCAGCGGGCCCGGGGCGGGAGAAAAACTGTTTTTT.

In its sample, this clone was seen once. The chain joins TRBV6-5 to TRBJ2-1; D is undetermined. Germline V lookup: CDR1 MNHEY, CDR2 SVGAGI. Trimming took off 6 bases at V and 7 bases at J, with 10 bases between the two ends. This CDR3 region has 12 residues. CDR3 in amino acids: CASRTELNEQFF. CDR3 bases: TGTGCCAGCAGAACAGAGTTAAATGAGCAGTTCTTC.

This clone occurred once. The chain is built from TRBV6-5 and TRBJ2-1, with 8 bases matching TRBD2. CDR3 length equals 14 residues. Germline CDR1 reads MNHEY; CDR2 reads SVGAGI. V trimming: 4 bases; J trimming: 6 bases; junction bases outside the gene matches: 5. The CDR3 nucleotides read TGTGCCAGCAGTTTGGGACTAGATGGCAATGAGCAGTTCTTC. As protein: CASSLGLDGNEQFF.

The chain combines TRBV6-2 or TRBV6-3 with TRBJ2-7, with D perhaps matching TRBD1 (6 bases). Germline values: CDR1 MNHEY, CDR2 SVGEGT. This CDR3 has 15 residues. Trimming took off 2 bases at V and 3 bases at J, with 14 bases between the two ends. In DNA form, the CDR3 reads TGTGCCAGCAGTTACCAGGGGCTCACTTTCTACGAGCAGTACTTC. Amino acid sequence: CASSYQGLTFYEQYF.

This rearrangement joins TRBV6-5 to TRBJ1-1, with TRBD1 matching over 8 bases. V shed 6 bases and J 3 bases; nucleotides not matched to a gene: 3. This CDR3 is 13 amino acids long. CDR1 and CDR2 (germline): MNHEY, SVGAGI. The CDR3 spells CASRLQGDTEAFF. Here the CDR3 DNA reads TGTGCCAGCAGACTACAGGGGGACACTGAAGCTTTCTTT.

This sequence joins TRBV6-5 and TRBJ1-6; 7 bases fit TRBD1. V was clipped by 8 bases and J by 7 bases; unmatched bases: 8. The germline CDR1 and CDR2 sequences are MNHEY and SVGAGI. This CDR3 has 14 residues. CDR3 sequence: CASGTGVENSPLHF. CDR3 in DNA: TGTGCCAGCGGAACAGGGGTGGAGAATTCACCCCTCCACTTT.

This clone was recorded once. The chain is built from TRBV18 and TRBJ2-5; the D gene is possibly TRBD1 (5 bases). The CDR3 runs 15 residues. In germline, CDR1 is KGHSH, CDR2 LQKENI. Trimming took off 5 bases at V and 2 bases at J, with 15 bases between the two ends. This CDR3 reads CASSKQETGQETQYF. The CDR3 nucleotides are TGTGCCAGCTCAAAACAGGAGACCGGACAAGAGACCCAGTACTTC.

This sequence joins TRBV7-9 and TRBJ1-2; D not resolved. Germline V gives CDR1 SEHNR, CDR2 FQNEAQ (reference sequence). CDR3 length: 15 amino acids. V shed 0 bases and J shed 2 bases, with 10 bases lying between them. The chain's CDR3 is CASSLAGTGNYGYTF. The CDR3, as DNA: TGTGCCAGCAGCTTAGCAGGCACGGGAAACTATGGCTACACCTTC.

In DNA form, the CDR3 reads TGTGCCAGCAGCCGGACAGGACAAGAGACCCAGTACTTC. Amino acids: CASSRTGQETQYF. The V gene is TRBV5-4, the J gene TRBJ2-5; 7 nucleotides align to TRBD1. The V and J ends lost 4 bases and 2 bases, in that order; junction bases with no gene match: 2. CDR1 and CDR2 from the germline V gene are SGHNT and YYREEE (reference sequence). This CDR3 spans 13 amino acids.

The chain uses TRBV12-3 or TRBV12-4 and TRBJ2-2; TRBD2 might be the D (6 bases). Trimming left V 4 bases short and J 7 bases short, with 10 bases between. This CDR3 has 13 amino acids. The CDR3 DNA is TGTGCCAGCAGTTCGCGGGGTGGCGGGGAGCTGTTTTTT. Translation: CASSSRGGGELFF.

This chain connects TRBV5-1 to TRBJ2-2; the D gene is possibly TRBD1 (5 bases). The germline CDR1 and CDR2 sequences are SGHRS and YFSETQ. The CDR3 is 15 amino acids. Trimming took off 0 bases at V and 4 bases at J, with 10 bases between the two ends. In DNA form, the CDR3 reads TGCGCCAGCAGCTTGGGGCAGGGTAGCACCGGGGAGCTGTTTTTT. This sequence encodes CASSLGQGSTGELFF.

The rearrangement links TRBV19 to TRBJ2-7, with TRBD2 matching 9 bases. Per the germline V gene, CDR1 is LNHDA and CDR2 is SQIVND (reference sequence). V gave up 3 bases and J gave up 1 base; unmatched junction bases: 10. The CDR3 loop spans 17 amino acids. The CDR3 loop is CASSIQASGADSYEQYF. The CDR3 region has the DNA TGTGCCAGTAGTATTCAGGCTAGCGGGGCCGATTCCTACGAGCAGTACTTC.

A note on this clone: Relative to the germline gene, one junction end is altered; a read error may explain this. The rearrangement links TRBV9 to TRBJ2-7; 7 bases align to TRBD1. Germline assignment: CDR1 SGDLS and CDR2 YYNGEE. The CDR3 spans 15 residues. The CDR3 sequence is CASSVTGVPSDEQYF. The CDR3 nucleotides read TGTGCCAGCAGCGTTACAGGGGTTCCCTCCGACGAGCAGTACTTC. The variable domain in full, with the rest retrieved from reference TRBV9 and TRBJ2-7, is DSGVTQTPKHLITATGQRVTLRCSPRSGDLSVYWYQQSLDQGLQFLIQYYNGEERAKGNILERFSAQQFPDLHSELNLSSLELGDSALYFCASSVTGVPSDEQYFGPGTRLTVT.

As concerns this clone: One end of the junction fails to match germline, which may point to a read error. CDR3 bases: TGTGCCAGCACCTTACGGGGGGGCACAGATACGCAGTATTTT. This encodes CASTLRGGTDTQYF. The chain uses TRBV7-2 and TRBJ2-3, with TRBD2 matching over 7 bases. This CDR3 is built from 14 residues. The germline V gene has CDR1 SGHTA and CDR2 FQGNSA.

This clone was seen once. The chain joins TRBV4-3 to TRBJ2-7; D remains ambiguous. Deletions cut 0 bases from V and 1 base from J, with 7 bases between. CDR1 LGHNA and CDR2 YSLEER come from the germline V gene. This CDR3 has 14 residues. The CDR3, as DNA: TGCGCCAGCAGCCAAGATCTAGGATCCTACGAGCAGTACTTC. Protein product: CASSQDLGSYEQYF.

This clone was seen a few times. This chain connects TRBV11-2 to TRBJ1-4; D is uncertain. The CDR3 loop spans 13 amino acids. Germline loops: CDR1 SGHAT, CDR2 FQNNGV. Deletions cut 3 bases from V and 7 bases from J, with 9 bases between. CDR3 bases: TGTGCCAGCAGCTTCGGCAGCGGTGAAAAACTGTTTTTT. Its translation: CASSFGSGEKLFF.